Sequencing of this T cell receptor beta chain was carried out in a study of control samples from healthy donors and cancer patients. There are 13 residues in the CDR3. The V gene lost 4 bases and the J gene lost 8 bases, with 9 bases spanning the gap. Germline V lookup: CDR1 MNHEY, CDR2 SMNVEV (reference sequence). Some clones are missing from TCRdb's copy, which holds only in-frame ones; the method was immunoSEQ multiplex PCR. The sample consists of about 130,000 clones, roughly 94% of them appearing once. The chain uses TRBV27 and TRBJ1-6; D is perhaps TRBD1 (5 bases). This TCR came from a man aged 55 to 69 with colorectal cancer. The specimen was PBMCs. The CDR3 bases are TGTGCCAGCAGTTGGGGGGTCGATTCACCCCTCCACTTT. Residues: CASSWGVDSPLHF.